Listed below are T cell receptor beta chains from one sample, sequenced in a study of neurological immune-mediated disorders. From the 5' RACE reads, TCRdb called clonotypes with MiXCR, one entry per CDR3 protein. Among tens of thousands of distinct CDR3 sequences listed, approximately 5.8% were seen once. Sequencing was done on a sample of CD4+ T cells from blood. Receptor source: a woman between 18 and 29 years old with multiple sclerosis. Each CDR3 is given with its conserved first and last residue. Fields, in order: clone size, J gene, D gene, V gene, CDR3 DNA, CDR3 protein. A D gene is named only where the DNA matches it firmly. Expanded clones are given a class, and other clones once, few, many or no size at all.

>few|TRBJ1-2|.|TRBV20-1
TGCAGTGCTAGAGATGATACGGACAGACCTTCAACTGGGGGCTACACCTTC
CSARDDTDRPSTGGYTF
>many|TRBJ2-5|.|TRBV9
TGTGCCAGCAGCGTAGATAATAGTCTCCAAGAGACCCAGTACTTC
CASSVDNSLQETQYF
>many|TRBJ1-4|TRBD1|TRBV5-1
TGCGCCAGCAGCCTTGAGGCAGGGGGCTTTTCGCTGAAGGAAAAACTGTTTTTT
CASSLEAGGFSLKEKLFF
>many|TRBJ2-6|.|TRBV3-1
TGTGCCAGCAGCCGGGGCTCTGGGGCCAACGTCCTGACTTTC
CASSRGSGANVLTF
>many|TRBJ2-3|TRBD1|TRBV7-6
TGTGCCAGCAGCCTAACAGGGGGCTCTACAGATACGCAGTATTTT
CASSLTGGSTDTQYF
>many|TRBJ1-5|.|TRBV20-1
TGCAGTGCTAGGGGGACAAATAGCAATCAGCCCCAGCATTTT
CSARGTNSNQPQHF
>many|TRBJ2-3|.|TRBV7-2
TGTGCCAGCAGCTTAGTCCCAGATACGCAGTATTTT
CASSLVPDTQYF
>.|TRBJ2-1|.|TRBV7-9
TGTGCCAGCAGCCGCCTTAGGGGCCCGAATGAGGGCAATGAGCAGTTCTTC
CASSRLRGPNEGNEQFF
>.|TRBJ2-1|TRBD1|TRBV7-9
TGTGTCAGCAGCTTAATGGGACAGACTTTCGGTGAGCAGTTCTTC
CVSSLMGQTFGEQFF
>many|TRBJ2-3|TRBD1|TRBV5-1
TGCGCCAGCAGCTTGGCCCCCCGAGACAGGGTGAGCACAGATACGCAGTATTTT
CASSLAPRDRVSTDTQYF
>many|TRBJ1-2|TRBD1|TRBV2
TGTGCCAGCAGTGAGCAGGGGGGCTATGGCTACACCTTC
CASSEQGGYGYTF
>few|TRBJ2-2|.|TRBV13
TGTGCCAGCAGCGCAGGTGGCACCGGGGAGCTGTTTTTT
CASSAGGTGELFF
>many|TRBJ1-6|.|TRBV27
TGTGCCAGCAGTTGGACTTATAATTCACCCCTCCACTTT
CASSWTYNSPLHF
>.|TRBJ2-1|.|TRBV10-3
TGTGCCATCAGTGGCTTCGGACAGACTGTTTACAATGAGCAGTTCTTC
CAISGFGQTVYNEQFF
>many|TRBJ2-1|TRBD2|TRBV12-3/TRBV12-4
TGTGCCAGCAGTTCGCGTCGGGAGGGCCGGAATGAGCAGTTCTTC
CASSSRREGRNEQFF
>many|TRBJ1-4|TRBD1|TRBV25-1
TGTGCCAGCAGTGCCTCCGGGACAGGGAGGGAAACTAATGAAAAACTGTTTTTT
CASSASGTGRETNEKLFF
>.|TRBJ2-1|TRBD1|TRBV5-1
TGCGCCAGCAGCTTGCGCATTGAAGGGGGCGTTGAGCAGTTCTTC
CASSLRIEGGVEQFF
>many|TRBJ2-2|TRBD1|TRBV7-7
TGTGCTAGCAGCCCGGGACAGGCGAACACCGGGGAGCTGTTTTTT
CASSPGQANTGELFF
>many|TRBJ2-1|TRBD2|TRBV5-1
TGCGCCAGCAGCTTGACCTTGGGCGGGAGCGCCTACAATGAGCAGTTCTTC
CASSLTLGGSAYNEQFF
>many|TRBJ1-6|.|TRBV6-5
TGTGCCAGCACTTTACAGGGTATAGCCCCACGGAATTCACCCCTCCACTTT
CASTLQGIAPRNSPLHF
>many|TRBJ2-1|TRBD2|TRBV7-3
TGTGCCAGCAGTCCGACTAGCGGGGGTAATGAGCAGTTCTTC
CASSPTSGGNEQFF
>many|TRBJ2-3|.|TRBV30
TGTGCCTGGAGTGTGGGGACCAAGGCAGATACGCAGTATTTT
CAWSVGTKADTQYF
>many|TRBJ2-1|.|TRBV20-1
TGCAGTGCCCTAGGGCTCGAAACGGAGACCTACAATGAGCAGTTCTTC
CSALGLETETYNEQFF
>many|TRBJ1-3|TRBD1|TRBV12-3/TRBV12-4
TGTGCCAGCGGGACAGGGTTCGAAAACACCATATATTTT
CASGTGFENTIYF
>many|TRBJ1-1|.|TRBV12-3/TRBV12-4
TGTGCCAGCAGCCCAAGTATCACTGAAGCTTTCTTT
CASSPSITEAFF
>many|TRBJ1-5|TRBD1|TRBV7-6
TGTGCCAGCAGCTTGGGGACAGGGGCATTGGGGCAGCCCCAGCATTTT
CASSLGTGALGQPQHF
>many|TRBJ2-1|TRBD1|TRBV20-1
TGCAGTGCTAGGAAACAGGGGTACAATGAGCAGTTCTTC
CSARKQGYNEQFF
>many|TRBJ2-3|.|TRBV9
TGTGCCAGCAGCGTAGCGGCGGGGCAACGCACAGATACGCAGTATTTT
CASSVAAGQRTDTQYF
>.|TRBJ1-2|TRBD1|TRBV20-1
TGCAGTGCTAGTGTCACAGGGGTGGGCGGCTACACCTTC
CSASVTGVGGYTF
>many|TRBJ1-1|.|TRBV20-1
TGCAGTGTCGCACCAGGGATGGGCACTGAAGCTTTCTTT
CSVAPGMGTEAFF
>many|TRBJ1-1|TRBD1|TRBV6-5
TGTGCCAGCAGACAAGGGGGCCCAGCGAACACTGAAGCTTTCTTT
CASRQGGPANTEAFF
>many|TRBJ1-1|.|TRBV4-3
TGCGCCAGCAGCCAAGATATAGGGGGAAAAGCTTTCTTT
CASSQDIGGKAFF
>many|TRBJ2-2|.|TRBV6-6
TGTGCCAGCAGTTACGAACTGAACACCGGGGAGCTGTTTTTT
CASSYELNTGELFF
>.|TRBJ2-3|.|TRBV3-1
TGTGCCAGCAGCTGGGACCTCACAGATACGCAGTATTTT
CASSWDLTDTQYF
>many|TRBJ1-4|TRBD1|TRBV7-2
TGTGCCAGCAGCCTGAGGGACAGGGCTTACGAAAAACTGTTTTTT
CASSLRDRAYEKLFF
>many|TRBJ1-2|TRBD1|TRBV7-2
TGTGCCAGCAGCCCGGACAGGAGATCCTATGGCTACACCTTC
CASSPDRRSYGYTF
>many|TRBJ1-4|.|TRBV7-8
TGTGCCAGCAGCTTAGCGGAACAGCTTAATGAAAAACTGTTTTTT
CASSLAEQLNEKLFF
>many|TRBJ1-1|.|TRBV29-1
TGCAGCGTTGCCTGGGGGGGCGGCACTGAAGCTTTCTTT
CSVAWGGGTEAFF
>medium-sized|TRBJ1-5|TRBD1|TRBV28
TGTGCCAGCAGTTTATCAGGAGGGGGCGGGCAGCCCCAGCATTTT
CASSLSGGGGQPQHF
>.|TRBJ1-1|TRBD1|TRBV27
TGTGCCAGCAGTTCGAGACAGGGTAAATTGGCTGAAGCTTTCTTT
CASSSRQGKLAEAFF
>many|TRBJ2-1|TRBD1|TRBV24-1
TGTGCCACCAGTGACCGGACAGGTGCGACCTACAATGAGCAGTTCTTC
CATSDRTGATYNEQFF